What follows describes a single T cell receptor (beta chain). These data are taken from a study of T cells in Graves' hyperthyroidism and ophthalmopathy. RNA transcripts were the template for amplifying TCR beta CDR3 regions. An initial round of RT-PCR targeting the TCR CDR3 relied on the HTBI primer set. TCRdb ran MiXCR on the multiplex PCR reads and lists one entry per CDR3 protein. The sample lists hundreds of thousands of distinct CDR3 sequences; more than 11% were seen once. Absence of ophthalmopathy progression within 18 months defined stable Graves' hyperthyroidism. Trimming removed 0 bases at V and 13 bases at J, with 13 bases between. The CDR3 spans 13 residues. The germline V gene has CDR1 MNHEY and CDR2 SVGAGI.

The sample taken for sequencing was blood. J is TRBJ2-4 and V is TRBV6-5; tentative D call: TRBD1 (5 bases). The receptor comes from a woman in her twenties or thirties with Graves' hyperthyroidism. CDR3 coding DNA: TGTGCCAGCAGTTACTCACAATTTGGACAACAGTACTTC. It codes for CASSYSQFGQQYF.